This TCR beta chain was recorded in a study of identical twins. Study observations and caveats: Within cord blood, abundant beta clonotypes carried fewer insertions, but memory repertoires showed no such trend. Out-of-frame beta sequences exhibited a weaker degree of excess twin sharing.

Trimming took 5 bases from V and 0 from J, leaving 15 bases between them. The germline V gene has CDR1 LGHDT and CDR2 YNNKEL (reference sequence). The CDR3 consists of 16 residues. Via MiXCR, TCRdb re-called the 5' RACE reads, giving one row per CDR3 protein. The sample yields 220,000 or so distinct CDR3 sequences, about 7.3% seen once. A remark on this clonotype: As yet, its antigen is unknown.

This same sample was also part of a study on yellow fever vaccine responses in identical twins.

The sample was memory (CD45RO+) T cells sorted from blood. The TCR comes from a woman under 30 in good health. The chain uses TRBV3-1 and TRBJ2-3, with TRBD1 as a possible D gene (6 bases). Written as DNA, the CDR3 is TGTGCCAGCAGCAGGACAGTTGATACTAGCACAGATACGCAGTATTTT. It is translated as CASSRTVDTSTDTQYF.